This TCR beta chain stems from a study of blood T cell repertoires in COVID-19. About the research overall: Both acute and convalescent COVID-19 samples were obtained from the United States, Italy and Spain.

Trimming took 2 bases from V and 2 from J, leaving 9 bases between them. CDR3 length: 14 amino acids. Germline loops: CDR1 MNHNY, CDR2 SVGAGI (reference sequence). TCRdb's copy holds only in-frame clones and misses some; the assay was immunoSEQ multiplex PCR. The data hold roughly 160,000 clones, with over 80% observed a single time. Participants were aged roughly 18 to 89 years from 24 US areas. Grouping used clinical history reported by participants in a survey and questionnaire. Donors in Cohort 3 counted as recovered after two negative PCRs, clearance, or symptom resolution. The specimen was PBMCs or T cells enriched from blood (not recorded which). The receptor was derived from a woman in her sixties or seventies who had recovered from COVID-19. The chain uses TRBV6-6 and TRBJ1-2; D remains ambiguous. As DNA, the CDR3 is TGTGCCAGCAGTTACGGAGCCTCCAACTATGGCTACACCTTC. It codes for CASSYGASNYGYTF.